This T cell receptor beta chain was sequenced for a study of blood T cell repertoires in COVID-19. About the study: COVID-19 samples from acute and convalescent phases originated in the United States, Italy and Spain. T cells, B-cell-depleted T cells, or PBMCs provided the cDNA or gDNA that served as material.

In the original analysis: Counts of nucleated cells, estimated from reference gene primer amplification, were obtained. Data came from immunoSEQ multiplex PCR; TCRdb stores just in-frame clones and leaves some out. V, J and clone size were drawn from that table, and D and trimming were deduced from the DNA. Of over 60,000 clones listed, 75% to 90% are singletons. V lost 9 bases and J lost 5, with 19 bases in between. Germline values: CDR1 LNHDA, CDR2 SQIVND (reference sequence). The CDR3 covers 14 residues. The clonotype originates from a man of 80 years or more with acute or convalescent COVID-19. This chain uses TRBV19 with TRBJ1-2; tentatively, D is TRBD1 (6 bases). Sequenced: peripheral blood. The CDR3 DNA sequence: TGTGCCAGCAGCCCCGGGGGGGGCTCATATGGCTACACCTTC. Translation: CASSPGGGSYGYTF.